Presented here are 32 T cell receptor beta chains from one specimen sequenced in a study of cytomegalovirus exposure and HLA in healthy donors. The study ran its PCR with 60 Vbeta and 13 Jbeta primers. Measured with immunoSEQ multiplex PCR; TCRdb has only the in-frame clones, and not every one. Here the sample spans some 140,000 clones, 70% to 80% being singletons. Specimen: PBMCs. These receptors were collected from a young man in good health and CMV-seropositive.

The chain recombines TRBV4-2 with TRBJ2-3, with a tentative D call TRBD1 (5 bases). In germline, CDR1 is LGHNA, CDR2 YNFKEQ. V was trimmed by 3 bases and J by 4 bases, leaving 17 bases between them. There are 16 residues in the CDR3. For the CDR3, the DNA is TGTGCCAGCAGCCAGCAGGGTCCTAACGCCCCAGATACGCAGTATTTT. It codes for CASSQQGPNAPDTQYF.

This clone was picked up one time. The V call is TRBV19, the J call TRBJ2-2; possibly TRBD1 for D (6 bases). CDR3 size: 16 residues. Germline V gene sequence: CDR1 LNHDA, CDR2 SQIVND (reference sequence). The V end was cut by 4 bases, the J end by 2 bases, with 14 bases between. For the CDR3, the DNA is TGTGCCAGTAGTACCCACGGGACAACTAACACCGGGGAGCTGTTTTTT. It translates to CASSTHGTTNTGELFF.

Note on this clone: At one boundary the junction diverges from the germline segment, which might be a read error. The genes are TRBV5-4 and TRBJ2-5, with 11 bases lining up with TRBD2. The germline CDR1 and CDR2 sequences are SGHNT and YYREEE (reference sequence). The CDR3 is 14 residues long. As DNA, the CDR3 is TGTGCCAGCAGCTTGGAGGCTAGCGGGAGGTTTGGAGACTTC. It encodes CASSLEASGRFGDF.

This clone was detected only once. For the CDR3, the DNA is TGTGCCAGCACCCCGGGACTAGCGGGAGGATACAATGAGCAGTTCTTC. Protein product: CASTPGLAGGYNEQFF. The chain links TRBV5-5 to TRBJ2-1, with TRBD2 matching over 15 bases. V shed 6 bases, J shed 4 bases, and the junction held 5 bases outside the gene matches. Germline values: CDR1 SGHKS, CDR2 YYEKEE (reference sequence). The CDR3 has 16 amino acids.

The chain joins TRBV18 to TRBJ2-3, with 10 bases lining up with TRBD1. With 3 bases clipped from V and 4 bases from J, the junction kept 7 bases outside the gene matches. Germline CDR1 is KGHSH and CDR2 is LQKENI. The CDR3 has 16 residues. The CDR3 bases are TGTGCCAGCTCACCGGTACCGGGACAGGGGTCAGATACGCAGTATTTT. The encoded protein is CASSPVPGQGSDTQYF.

The chain has TRBV5-5 and TRBJ1-2; 10 nucleotides match TRBD1. CDR1 and CDR2 from the germline V gene are SGHKS and YYEKEE (reference sequence). CDR3 length equals 15 residues. The V segment lost 6 bases and the J segment 2 bases; nucleotides outside the gene matches: 7. CDR3 residues: CASNPPTGGNYGYTF. The CDR3 DNA follows: TGTGCCAGCAACCCACCGACAGGGGGCAACTATGGCTACACCTTC.

This clone was detected once. The chain has TRBV6-5 and TRBJ1-5; D unresolved. Germline CDR1 reads MNHEY; CDR2 reads SVGAGI. This CDR3 contains 15 residues. Trimming stripped 0 bases from V and 0 bases from J, with 6 bases between. CDR3 sequence: CASSYSYYSNQPQHF. DNA of the CDR3: TGTGCCAGCAGTTACTCATACTATAGCAATCAGCCCCAGCATTTT.

J is TRBJ2-3 and V is TRBV2; TRBD2 might be the D (5 bases). CDR3 length: 14 amino acids. Trimming took 6 bases from V and 0 from J, leaving 10 bases between them. Per the germline V gene, CDR1 is SNHLY and CDR2 is FYNNEI. The CDR3 reads CASRRRESTDTQYF. CDR3 DNA sequence: TGTGCCAGCAGAAGAAGGGAGAGCACAGATACGCAGTATTTT.

The chain employs TRBV27 and TRBJ2-1; TRBD2 agrees at 14 bases. CDR3 size: 18 residues. V was clipped by 0 bases and J by 4 bases; unmatched bases: 5. Germline-derived CDR1 and CDR2 are MNHEY and SMNVEV (reference sequence). The CDR3 reads CASSLSPGLAGAYNEQFF. In DNA form, the CDR3 reads TGTGCCAGCAGTTTATCCCCGGGACTAGCGGGAGCGTACAATGAGCAGTTCTTC.

This clone was observed a handful of times. This chain connects TRBV25-1 to TRBJ2-7, with 10 bases fitting TRBD1. The CDR3 is 13 amino acids. V was pared by 7 bases and J by 2 bases, with 2 bases of the junction left unmatched. Germline CDR1 and CDR2: MGHDK and SYGVNS. CDR3 in amino acids: CASTGTGAYEQYF. DNA for the CDR3: TGTGCCAGCACTGGGACAGGGGCCTACGAGCAGTACTTC.

Only a few counts were recorded for this clone. This chain connects TRBV19 to TRBJ2-1; TRBD2 aligns across 9 bases. J lost 2 bases, V lost 3 bases, and 11 bases had no gene match. The CDR3 totals 18 residues. Germline V gene lookup returns CDR1 LNHDA and CDR2 SQIVND (reference sequence). This chain's CDR3 is CASSISGGAGGPYNEQFF. CDR3 bases: TGTGCCAGTAGTATTTCAGGCGGGGCGGGAGGGCCCTACAATGAGCAGTTCTTC.

The rearrangement uses TRBV9 and TRBJ2-5, with 9 bases fitting TRBD2. Near its end, the DNA agrees better with TRBJ2-7, so the J call may be wrong. This CDR3 is 15 amino acids long. Germline V gene lookup returns CDR1 SGDLS and CDR2 YYNGEE. CDR3 loop: CASSVVGTSLGEQYF. In DNA, the CDR3 is TGTGCCAGCAGCGTAGTCGGGACTAGCTTAGGCGAGCAGTACTTC.

This clone was seen a few times. The chain recombines TRBV5-4 with TRBJ2-1, with 8 bases that match TRBD2. CDR1 and CDR2 (germline): SGHNT, YYREEE (reference sequence). V lost 0 bases to trimming and J lost 4 bases; unmatched junction nucleotides: 3. The CDR3 covers 15 residues. CDR3 sequence reads: CASSLGASGYNEQFF. The CDR3 DNA follows: TGTGCCAGCAGCTTGGGAGCTAGCGGGTACAATGAGCAGTTCTTC. The full variable domain, with the rest looked up from reference TRBV5-4 and TRBJ2-1, is ETGVTQSPTHLIKTRGQQVTLRCSSQSGHNTVSWYQQALGQGPQFIFQYYREEENGRGNFPPRFSGLQFPNYSSELNVNALELDDSALYLCASSLGASGYNEQFFGPGTRLTVL.

This chain connects TRBV10-3 to TRBJ2-1; the D gene is possibly TRBD2 (6 bases). The CDR3 loop spans 17 amino acids. Trimming shortened V by 8 bases and J by 2 bases, and 22 bases separated the two germline ends. Germline CDR1 reads ENHRY; CDR2 reads SYGVKD. CDR3 bases: TGTGCCATCTCTAATAGGGACCGGGGGTCCCCCTACAATGAGCAGTTCTTC. Translation gives CAISNRDRGSPYNEQFF.

CDR3 residues: CASSESGAPRNNEQFF. CDR3 coding DNA: TGTGCCAGCAGTGAATCAGGGGCCCCTCGGAACAATGAGCAGTTCTTC. The chain recombines TRBV25-1 with TRBJ2-1; tentative D call: TRBD1 (6 bases). The CDR3 length is 16 residues. CDR1 and CDR2 (germline): MGHDK, SYGVNS. Trimming took 1 base from V and 5 from J, leaving 15 bases between them.

Here the CDR3 DNA reads TGTGCCAGCTATGCTCCAGCGGGAAACACCATATATTTT. Translated: CASYAPAGNTIYF. The chain couples TRBV6-5 to TRBJ1-3; D call uncertain. CDR3 length: 13 residues. Germline V gene lookup returns CDR1 MNHEY and CDR2 SVGAGI. V was shortened by 8 bases and J by 4 bases, with 12 bases between the two germline ends.

This chain links TRBV28 with TRBJ1-6; D is unclear. Trimming pared 4 bases from V and 5 bases from J, leaving 9 bases between. This CDR3 has 14 amino acids. Germline lookup yields CDR1 MDHEN and CDR2 SYDVKM. As DNA, the CDR3 is TGTGCCAGCAGTTCCCCAGACAATAATTCACCCCTCCACTTT. This sequence encodes CASSSPDNNSPLHF.

V gene TRBV15 combines with J gene TRBJ1-2; 9 nucleotides align to TRBD1. CDR3 length: 14 amino acids. V shed 3 bases, J shed 4 bases, and the junction held 3 bases outside the gene matches. CDR1 and CDR2 (germline): LNHNV, YYDKDF (reference sequence). CDR3: CATSSGQGTYGYTF. The CDR3 nucleotides read TGTGCCACCAGCAGCGGACAGGGGACCTATGGCTACACCTTC.

This clone was observed a single time. The chain recombines TRBV7-2 with TRBJ1-5, with D perhaps matching TRBD1 (6 bases). The CDR3 has 13 residues. With 5 bases removed from V and 6 bases from J, the gap between germline ends came to 11 bases. CDR1 and CDR2 from the germline V gene are SGHTA and FQGNSA. The chain's CDR3 is CASSPGQPQPQHF. As DNA, the CDR3 is TGTGCCAGCAGCCCTGGACAGCCTCAGCCCCAGCATTTT. Full variable domain (outside the CDR3, taken from reference TRBV7-2 and TRBJ1-5): GAGVSQSPSNKVTEKGKDVELRCDPISGHTALYWYRQSLGQGLEFLIYFQGNSAPDKSGLPSDRFSAERTGGSVSTLTIQRTQQEDSAVYLCASSPGQPQPQHFGDGTRLSIL.

The rearrangement uses TRBV11-2 and TRBJ1-1; D is perhaps TRBD1 (5 bases). The CDR3 runs 15 residues. Between the trimmed V and J ends, which lost 5 bases and 0 bases, there was a span of 13 bases. The germline V gene has CDR1 SGHAT and CDR2 FQNNGV. The CDR3 sequence: CASSLRQFMNTEAFF. CDR3 sequence (DNA): TGTGCCAGCAGCCTTCGACAGTTCATGAACACTGAAGCTTTCTTT.

The genes are TRBV4-2 and TRBJ2-5, with 10 bases identical to TRBD2. The closer fit of TRBJ2-7 to the DNA end suggests the J call may be wrong. The CDR3 totals 17 residues. CDR1 and CDR2 (germline): LGHNA, YNFKEQ. The CDR3 spells CASSQTQREGLGHEQYF. In DNA form, the CDR3 reads TGTGCCAGCAGCCAAACTCAGCGGGAGGGCCTGGGCCACGAGCAGTACTTC.

This chain links TRBV18 with TRBJ2-7, with D maybe TRBD1 (6 bases). The germline V gene has CDR1 KGHSH and CDR2 LQKENI. The V end lost 4 bases, the J end lost 3 bases, and 10 bases lay between the germline ends. The CDR3 spans 13 residues. This chain's CDR3 is CASSQTDSYEQYF. CDR3 bases: TGTGCCAGCTCACAGACGGACAGCTACGAGCAGTACTTC.

This chain uses TRBV2 with TRBJ2-1, with D perhaps matching TRBD2 (6 bases). The CDR3 contains 16 residues. The germline V and J ends were trimmed by 2 bases and 0 bases, with 11 bases remaining between them. Germline V gene sequence: CDR1 SNHLY, CDR2 FYNNEI. DNA for the CDR3: TGTGCCAGCAGTGAACGGGTGGGGGGCTCCTACAATGAGCAGTTCTTC. It is translated as CASSERVGGSYNEQFF.

The chain carries TRBV7-3 and TRBJ1-1; D gene ambiguous. Trimming removed 5 bases from V and 11 bases from J, with 12 bases in between. The CDR3 has 11 amino acids. Germline V gene sequence: CDR1 SGHTA, CDR2 FQGTGA. The CDR3 region has the DNA TGTGCCAGCAGCCCCCCAGAATGGGCTTTCTTT. The encoded protein is CASSPPEWAFF.

This clone occurred a few times. The rearrangement uses TRBV6-1 and TRBJ1-6; D is perhaps TRBD1 (5 bases). V lost 6 bases and J 5 bases, leaving 14 bases between the germline ends. CDR3 length equals 15 residues. Germline V gene sequence: CDR1 MNHNS, CDR2 SASEGT. The CDR3 DNA reads as TGTGCCAGCAGCCCCAGCGGGGGAGATAATTCACCCCTCCACTTT. As protein: CASSPSGGDNSPLHF.

The chain is built from TRBV28 and TRBJ2-1; the D gene is possibly TRBD2 (6 bases). This CDR3 comprises 14 residues. The V and J ends lost 6 bases and 8 bases respectively, with 17 bases between them. CDR1 MDHEN and CDR2 SYDVKM come from the germline V gene. The CDR3, as DNA: TGTGCCAGCAGCCTCATCGGGGGAGGATATGAGCAGTTCTTC. Amino acid sequence: CASSLIGGGYEQFF.

The rearrangement links TRBV29-1 to TRBJ1-2; D is undetermined. This CDR3 is built from 12 residues. Germline-derived CDR1 and CDR2 are SQVTM and ANQGSEA. V lost 4 bases, J lost 6 bases, and 12 bases lay in between. CDR3 bases: TGCAGCGTTGGCGACTCTATTAATGGCTACACCTTC. The encoded protein is CSVGDSINGYTF.

The chain combines TRBV5-1 with TRBJ2-2, with 8 bases that match TRBD2. Germline V gene lookup returns CDR1 SGHRS and CDR2 YFSETQ. The trim removed 1 base at V and 6 bases at J, leaving 11 bases unmatched. The CDR3 extends over 17 amino acids. The CDR3 DNA reads TGCGCCAGCAGCTTGAGTCCAGCGGGAGACATGGCCGGGGAGCTGTTTTTT. Its translation is CASSLSPAGDMAGELFF.

This chain links TRBV2 with TRBJ1-1; 7 bases map to TRBD1. V dropped 6 bases and J dropped 6; count of bases not matched to a gene: 7. Germline V gene lookup returns CDR1 SNHLY and CDR2 FYNNEI. The CDR3 runs to 13 residues. The DNA for the CDR3 is TGTGCCAGCAGACCCGACAGGGTTGCTGAAGCTTTCTTT. It codes for CASRPDRVAEAFF.

The chain carries TRBV6-1 and TRBJ2-2, with a weak D call TRBD1 (6 bases). This CDR3 comprises 14 residues. From germline, CDR1 is MNHNS and CDR2 SASEGT. V lost 5 bases to trimming and J lost 0 bases, with 7 bases between them. CDR3 in amino acids: CASSWTANTGELFF. CDR3 coding DNA: TGTGCCAGCAGTTGGACAGCGAACACCGGGGAGCTGTTTTTT.

CDR3 residues: CSARTGFEQFF. For the CDR3, the DNA is TGCAGTGCGAGGACAGGGTTTGAGCAGTTCTTC. V is TRBV20-1 and J is TRBJ2-1, with TRBD1 matching over 8 bases. V lost 6 bases to trimming and J lost 9 bases; unmatched junction nucleotides: 4. CDR1 is DFQATT, CDR2 SNEGSKA, per germline (reference sequence). This CDR3 has 11 residues.

J is TRBJ2-3 and V is TRBV27, with a tentative D call TRBD2 (6 bases). The germline gives CDR1 MNHEY, CDR2 SMNVEV (reference sequence). CDR3 size: 16 residues. V lost 5 bases, J lost 1 base, and 16 bases lay in between. CDR3: CASSRERESRTDTQYF. CDR3 nucleotide sequence: TGTGCCAGCAGTAGAGAACGGGAGAGCCGCACAGATACGCAGTATTTT.